The 9 T cell receptor beta chains below were found in one sample sequenced in a study of control samples from healthy donors and cancer patients. Measured with immunoSEQ multiplex PCR; TCRdb has only the in-frame clones, and not every one. The sample holds 250,000 to 300,000 clones, around 80% seen once. The sample taken for sequencing was PBMCs. The receptors stem from a woman aged 55-69 years with lung cancer.

The chain recombines TRBV19 with TRBJ2-2; D gene unclear. The CDR3 is 15 amino acids. The germline gives CDR1 LNHDA, CDR2 SQIVND (reference sequence). Trimming cost V 4 bases and J 6 bases, with 15 bases left between them. In DNA, the CDR3 is TGTGCCAGTAGTACGATAGTAAGAGGACCCGGGGAGCTGTTTTTT. As protein: CASSTIVRGPGELFF.

The V gene is TRBV2, the J gene TRBJ2-5, with D possibly being TRBD1 or TRBD2 (5 bases each). The CDR3 is 16 amino acids. The germline V gene has CDR1 SNHLY and CDR2 FYNNEI. Trimming shortened V by 5 bases and J by 3 bases, and 19 bases separated the two germline ends. This CDR3 is CASSLGRVGGEETQYF. The CDR3 region has the DNA TGTGCCAGCAGTCTGGGCAGGGTCGGAGGAGAAGAGACCCAGTACTTC.

This clone was counted only a few times. Other DNA variants within this sample encode the same CDR3. V is TRBV5-1 and J is TRBJ2-1; no firm D call. The CDR3 extends over 13 amino acids. Trimming cost V 4 bases and J 0 bases, with 5 bases left between them. In germline, CDR1 is SGHRS, CDR2 YFSETQ. The CDR3 here is CASSLSSYNEQFF. The CDR3 DNA reads TGCGCCAGCAGCCTTAGCTCCTACAATGAGCAGTTCTTC. Using reference TRBV5-1 and TRBJ2-1 for the parts outside the CDR3, the full variable domain is KAGVTQTPRYLIKTRGQQVTLSCSPISGHRSVSWYQQTPGQGLQFLFEYFSETQRNKGNFPGRFSGRQFSNSRSEMNVSTLELGDSALYLCASSLSSYNEQFFGPGTRLTVL.

The chain carries TRBV19 and TRBJ2-1; D may match TRBD1 or TRBD2 (5 bases each). The length of the CDR3 is 15 residues. Germline-derived CDR1 and CDR2 are LNHDA and SQIVND (reference sequence). Trimming took off 5 bases at V and 5 bases at J, with 16 bases between the two ends. CDR3 sequence (DNA): TGTGCCAGTAGTGTGGGACCCCTGGAGCACAATGAGCAGTTCTTC. Protein: CASSVGPLEHNEQFF.

The J gene is TRBJ2-7, the V gene TRBV3-1 (or the pseudogene TRBV3-2); 10 nucleotides match TRBD1. The CDR3 is 14 amino acids. Trimming removed 4 bases from V and 3 bases from J; junction bases left unmatched: 3. The germline CDR1 and CDR2 sequences are LGHDT and YNNKEL (reference sequence). The CDR3 here is CASSRGQGNYEQYF. The CDR3 region has the DNA TGTGCCAGCAGCCGGGGACAGGGGAACTACGAGCAGTACTTC.

The chain has TRBV7-4 and TRBJ1-5; unclear D gene. The CDR3 sequence is 14 residues long. V was cut by 6 bases and J by 7 bases, with 16 bases left in between. CDR1 and CDR2 (germline): SGHVT, SQSDAQ. The CDR3 region is CASSCGPRSQPQHF. CDR3 bases: TGTGCCAGCAGTTGTGGTCCTAGGAGCCAGCCCCAGCATTTT.

The genes are TRBV7-3 and TRBJ1-1, with D unclear. V shed 4 bases and J shed 1 base, with 10 bases lying between them. The CDR3 consists of 14 residues. Germline CDR1 reads SGHTA; CDR2 reads FQGTGA. CDR3 residues: CASSSSPSNTEAFF. In DNA form, the CDR3 reads TGTGCCAGCAGCTCGTCCCCATCGAACACTGAAGCTTTCTTT.

This clone showed up just a few times. The chain employs TRBV6-6 and TRBJ2-7; D is ambiguous. The CDR3 covers 14 residues. Germline V gives CDR1 MNHNY, CDR2 SVGAGI (reference sequence). With 5 bases removed from V and 1 base from J, the gap between germline ends came to 12 bases. This CDR3 is CASSSGNPSYEQYF. The CDR3 nucleotides read TGTGCCAGCAGTAGTGGGAATCCGTCCTACGAGCAGTACTTC.

About this clone itself: Distinct nucleotide sequences in the sample also encode this CDR3. The chain combines TRBV24-1 with TRBJ1-4; 11 bases map to TRBD1. CDR3 length: 15 amino acids. Losses at the gene ends were 3 bases for V and 8 bases for J; bases not matched to a gene: 4. Germline CDR1 KGHDR, CDR2 SFDVKD. The CDR3 sequence is CATSDSRTGGEKLFF. The DNA of the CDR3 is TGTGCCACCAGTGATAGCAGGACAGGGGGCGAAAAACTGTTTTTT.